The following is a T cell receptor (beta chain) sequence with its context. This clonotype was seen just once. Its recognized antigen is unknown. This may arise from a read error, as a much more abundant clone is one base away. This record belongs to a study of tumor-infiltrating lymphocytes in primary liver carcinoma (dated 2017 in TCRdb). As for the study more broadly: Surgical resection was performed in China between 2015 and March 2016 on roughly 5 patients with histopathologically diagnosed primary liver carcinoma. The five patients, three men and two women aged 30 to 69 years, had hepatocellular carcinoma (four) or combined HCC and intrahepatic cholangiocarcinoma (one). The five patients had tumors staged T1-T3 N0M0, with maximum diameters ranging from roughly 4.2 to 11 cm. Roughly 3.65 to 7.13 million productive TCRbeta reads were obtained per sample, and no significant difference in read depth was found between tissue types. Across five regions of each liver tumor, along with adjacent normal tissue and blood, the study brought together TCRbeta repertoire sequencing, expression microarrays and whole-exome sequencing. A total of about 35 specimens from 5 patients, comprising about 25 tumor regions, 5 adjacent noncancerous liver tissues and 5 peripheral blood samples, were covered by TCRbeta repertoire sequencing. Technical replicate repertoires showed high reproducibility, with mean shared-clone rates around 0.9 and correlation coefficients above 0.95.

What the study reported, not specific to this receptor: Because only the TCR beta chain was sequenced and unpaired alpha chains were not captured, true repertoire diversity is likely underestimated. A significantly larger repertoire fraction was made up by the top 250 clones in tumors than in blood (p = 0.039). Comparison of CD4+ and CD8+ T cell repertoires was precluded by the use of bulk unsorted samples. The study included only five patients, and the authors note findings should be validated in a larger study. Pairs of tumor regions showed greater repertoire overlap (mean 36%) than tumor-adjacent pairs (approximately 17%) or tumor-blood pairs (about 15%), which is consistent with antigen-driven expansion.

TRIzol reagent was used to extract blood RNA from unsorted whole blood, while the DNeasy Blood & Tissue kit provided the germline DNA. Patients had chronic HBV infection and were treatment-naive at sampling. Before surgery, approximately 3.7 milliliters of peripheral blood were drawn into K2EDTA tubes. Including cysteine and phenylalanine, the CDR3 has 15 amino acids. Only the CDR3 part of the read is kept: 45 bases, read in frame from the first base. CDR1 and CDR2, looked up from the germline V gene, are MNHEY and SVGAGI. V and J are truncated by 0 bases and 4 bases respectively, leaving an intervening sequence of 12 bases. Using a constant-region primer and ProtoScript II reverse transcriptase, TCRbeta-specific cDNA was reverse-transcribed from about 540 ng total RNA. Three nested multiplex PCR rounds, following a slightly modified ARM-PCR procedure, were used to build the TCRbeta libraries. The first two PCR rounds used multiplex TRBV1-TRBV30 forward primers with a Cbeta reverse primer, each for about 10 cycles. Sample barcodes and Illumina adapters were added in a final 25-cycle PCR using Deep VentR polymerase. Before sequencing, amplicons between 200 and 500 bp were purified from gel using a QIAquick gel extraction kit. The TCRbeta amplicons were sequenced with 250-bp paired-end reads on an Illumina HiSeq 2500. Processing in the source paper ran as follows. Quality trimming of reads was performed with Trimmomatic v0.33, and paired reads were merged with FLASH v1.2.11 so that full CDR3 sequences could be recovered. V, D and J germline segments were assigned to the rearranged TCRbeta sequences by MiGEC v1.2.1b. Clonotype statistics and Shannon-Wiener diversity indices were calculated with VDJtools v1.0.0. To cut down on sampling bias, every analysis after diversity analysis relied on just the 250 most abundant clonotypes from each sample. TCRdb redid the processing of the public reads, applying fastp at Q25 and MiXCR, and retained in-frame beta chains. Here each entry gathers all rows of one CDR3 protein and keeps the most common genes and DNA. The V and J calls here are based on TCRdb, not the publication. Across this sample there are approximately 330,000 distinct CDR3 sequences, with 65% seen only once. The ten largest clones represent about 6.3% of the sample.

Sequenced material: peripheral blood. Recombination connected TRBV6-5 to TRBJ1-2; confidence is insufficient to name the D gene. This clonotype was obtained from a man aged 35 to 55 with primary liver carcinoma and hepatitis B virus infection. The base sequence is TGTGCCAGCAGTTACTCCCGCCAGGACCCCTATGGCTACACCTTC. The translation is CASSYSRQDPYGYTF.